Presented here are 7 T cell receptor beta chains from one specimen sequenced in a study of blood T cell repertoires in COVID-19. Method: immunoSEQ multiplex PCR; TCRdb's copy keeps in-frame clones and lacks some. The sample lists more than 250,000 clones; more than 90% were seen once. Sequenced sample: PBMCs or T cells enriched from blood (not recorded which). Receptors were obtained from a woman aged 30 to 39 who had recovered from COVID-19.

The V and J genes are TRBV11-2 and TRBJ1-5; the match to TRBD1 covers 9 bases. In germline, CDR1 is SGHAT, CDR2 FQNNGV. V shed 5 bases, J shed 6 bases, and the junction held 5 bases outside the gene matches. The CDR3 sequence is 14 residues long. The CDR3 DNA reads TGTGCCAGCAGCCCGGCGACAGGGGGTCAGCCCCAGCATTTT. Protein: CASSPATGGQPQHF.

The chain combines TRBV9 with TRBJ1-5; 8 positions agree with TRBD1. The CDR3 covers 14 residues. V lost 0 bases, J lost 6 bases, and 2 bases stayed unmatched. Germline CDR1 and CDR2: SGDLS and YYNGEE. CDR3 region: CASSVAGTGQPQHF. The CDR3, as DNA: TGTGCCAGCAGCGTAGCAGGGACAGGTCAGCCCCAGCATTTT. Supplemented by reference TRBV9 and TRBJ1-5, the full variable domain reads DSGVTQTPKHLITATGQRVTLRCSPRSGDLSVYWYQQSLDQGLQFLIQYYNGEERAKGNILERFSAQQFPDLHSELNLSSLELGDSALYFCASSVAGTGQPQHFGDGTRLSIL.

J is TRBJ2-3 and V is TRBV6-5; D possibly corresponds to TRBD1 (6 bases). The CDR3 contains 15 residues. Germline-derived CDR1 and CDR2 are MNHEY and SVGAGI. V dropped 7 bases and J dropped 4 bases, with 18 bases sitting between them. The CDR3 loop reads CASIQDSLWADTQYF. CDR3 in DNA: TGTGCCAGCATACAGGACAGTCTTTGGGCAGATACGCAGTATTTT.

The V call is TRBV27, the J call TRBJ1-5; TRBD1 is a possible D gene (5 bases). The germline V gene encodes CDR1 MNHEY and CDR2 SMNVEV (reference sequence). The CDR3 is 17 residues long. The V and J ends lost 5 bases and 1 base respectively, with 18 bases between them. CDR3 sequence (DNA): TGTGCCAGCAGTCCGGGGGGAGGGGTCCTAAGCAATCAGCCCCAGCATTTT. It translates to CASSPGGGVLSNQPQHF.

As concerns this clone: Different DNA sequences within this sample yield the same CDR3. The chain's CDR3 is CASRADRNTEAFF. In DNA, the CDR3 is TGTGCCAGCAGAGCTGACAGGAACACTGAAGCTTTCTTT. The V and J genes are TRBV2 and TRBJ1-1; possible D gene TRBD1, 5 bases. Germline lookup yields CDR1 SNHLY and CDR2 FYNNEI. This CDR3 has 13 amino acids. The V and J ends lost 6 bases and 1 base respectively, with 9 bases between them.

The CDR3 here is CSASWRMGGKETQYF. CDR3 bases: TGCAGTGCTAGTTGGAGAATGGGGGGTAAAGAGACCCAGTACTTC. V usage is TRBV20-1 and J usage is TRBJ2-5, with TRBD2 as a possible D gene (6 bases). The V gene lost 3 bases and the J gene lost 3 bases, with 17 bases spanning the gap. The CDR3 runs 15 residues. The germline V gene encodes CDR1 DFQATT and CDR2 SNEGSKA (reference sequence).

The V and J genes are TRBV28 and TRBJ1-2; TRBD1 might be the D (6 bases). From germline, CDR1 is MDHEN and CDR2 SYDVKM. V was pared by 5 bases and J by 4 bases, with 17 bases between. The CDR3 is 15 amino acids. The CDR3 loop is CASSNGAGVPYGYTF. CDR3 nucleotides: TGTGCCAGCAGTAACGGGGCAGGGGTTCCCTATGGCTACACCTTC.